Reported below is one T cell receptor beta chain. This clone has just a few counts. It lacks a known antigen. There are no base qualities to consult, and no much larger clone falls within one base. The sample comes from a study of cytomegalovirus exposure and HLA in healthy donors (dated by TCRdb to 2017 to 2019). About the full investigation: An earlier analysis of 587 of the donors reported about 260 Gb of sequence data and 95 million to 140 million unique TCR beta sequences obtained from some 200 million T cells. Roughly 300 gigabases of sequencing data and roughly 80 million unique TCR sequences made up an early release that covered approximately 700 HLA-typed donors. The genetic ancestry cluster associated with self-reported Caucasian donors included 81% of the approximately 430 genotyped donors. The study was designed to test whether signatures of past pathogen exposure could be identified by cataloging public T cell receptors. The study profiled the T cell repertoires of 550 to 700 subjects by immunosequencing and related them to cytomegalovirus serostatus. A separate validation cohort of some 130 different subjects was used in addition to the approximately 670-subject first cohort. High-throughput TCR immunosequencing, statistical association of individual TCRs with disease status, and machine learning were combined to predict cytomegalovirus infection status. A later analysis re-examined previously published TCR beta repertoires from 500 to 700 donors and added high-resolution HLA genotyping to investigate patterns of TCR occurrence. Rather than drawing on any new phenotypic data, the later analysis identified candidate immune exposures from TCR beta sequences and the way those sequences occurred across donors. To decide whether each TCR beta V gene segment behaved as functional or pseudogenic, an earlier analysis of nearly 600 of the donors relied on high-throughput TCR beta sequencing. Alongside the repertoire data, information on donor age, sex, ethnicity and CMV serostatus was compiled. A later genetic analysis took genome-wide SNP genotypes for about 65% of the 666 donors and used that subset as a discovery cohort. All discovery cohort repertoires had been generated using a single sequencing platform. HLA typing included class I and class II loci at four-digit resolution. The number of donors typed differed by locus, with roughly 620-630 for A, B, C, DRB1 and DQB1, roughly 520 for DQA1, over 600 for DPA1, and around 460 for DPB1. About 5 DR-DQ haplotypes were handled as single units for association and clustering, since linkage in the cohort was strong. Among several hundred genotyped donors of the cohort, an average of approximately 200,000 unique TCR beta nucleotide sequences was sequenced per donor, of which about 18% were non-productive. The paper's findings and limits, for the study overall: In a later genetic analysis, a missense DCLRE1C variant was associated with V-gene and J-gene trimming of TCR beta chains, and the association was replicated in an independent cohort. In the study, about 150 TCR beta chains were listed as associated with cytomegalovirus. Correlated functional status among segregating V segments might be attributable to linkage disequilibrium, but an unknown experimental factor could not be ruled out. According to a later genetic analysis, donors in an Asian-associated ancestry cluster had fewer N-insertions in productive TCRs than the roughly 670-donor mean. In both the original and validation cohorts, the classifier was reported to diagnose cytomegalovirus status with high specificity and sensitivity. Most CMV-associated TCR beta chains appeared to be HLA-restricted in a later analysis, and the HLA associations seemed to be driven largely by CMV exposure. In vitro tests confirmed that a few of the cytomegalovirus-associated TCR beta chains recognize cytomegalovirus antigens. The only immune exposure information available for the cohort was CMV serostatus. The earlier analysis of around 600 of the donors excluded about 16 rarely observed V segments, including chromosome 9 orphons, because counts were too low. In a later analysis, HLA-associated TCR beta chains showed more clonal expansion and lower generation probabilities than non-associated chains that were equally common. Because HLA typing was missing for some donors at each locus, association tests included only the typed subset. Assigning TCR associations to individual alleles was difficult when HLA alleles, especially DR and DQ, strongly co-occurred. At a false discovery rate of 0.05, a later analysis linked about 17,000 TCR beta sequences to specific HLA alleles. A group of highly shared sequence variants was considered likely to be a technical artifact of the sequencing pipeline. This cohort had only TCR beta chains sequenced, and the lack of alpha or paired-chain data limited which features could be detected. A later analysis reported that several top co-occurrence clusters appeared linked to parvovirus B19, influenza, CMV and Epstein-Barr virus. Across donors, most TCR sequences were observed very rarely, whereas some public TCRs were present in many individuals. Roughly uniform sequencing depth across donors was assumed in presence/absence analyses, although this assumption may not hold. An earlier analysis of 450 to 750 of the donors showed that most TCR beta V segments appeared in productive rearrangements either about 87% or about 30% of the time, which broadly matched IMGT annotations. A further reported finding was that TCR beta sequences accurately predicted the HLA-A and HLA-B alleles for most subjects in the first cohort. According to a later analysis, TCR association rates differed among HLA loci, with DRB1 alleles showing the most associated TCRs and HLA-C alleles showing the fewest. Because the 87-base-pair reads could not distinguish some IMGT-functional V segments, including TRBV6-2 and TRBV6-3, those segments were excluded. According to the authors, the approach could potentially be generalized to other disease states and immunological phenotypes.

The CDR3 measures 12 amino acids from cysteine to phenylalanine. Only the CDR3 DNA stays, 36 bases, in frame from base 1. The trim is 8 bases for V and 5 bases for J, with a gap of 11 bases between the germline ends. Sequences ENHRY (CDR1) and SYGVKD (CDR2) are obtained from the germline V gene. The cohort consisted of some 730 healthy bone marrow donors. At the time of sampling, all cohort members were nominally healthy, though unrecorded immune exposures were likely present. The donor was CMV seropositive and belonged to the group of around 300 seropositive cohort members. Every donor gave a peripheral blood sample, and the peripheral blood mononuclear cells from that sample were used for TCR beta sequencing. The Qiagen DNeasy Blood Extraction Kit was used to extract genomic DNA from the blood cell samples. Library construction relied on the immunoSEQ multiplex PCR assay. A mixture of 60 forward primers for TCR Vbeta segments and 13 reverse primers for TCR Jbeta segments was used in the multiplex PCR. Amplification of the CDR3 region of rearranged TCR beta genes was performed with a multiplex PCR assay on genomic DNA. Amplified TCR beta libraries were sequenced as 87-base-pair reads on the Illumina HiSeq System. Turning to the authors' computational methods: Across the 700 or so repertoires, a later analysis counted 80 million or so unique TCR beta chains, 9.5 million to 13 million of which were shared by at least two donors. A nearest-neighbor algorithm error-corrected the raw reads and collapsed the reads into unique sequences, merging closely related sequences to remove PCR and sequencing errors. CDR3 sequences were aligned to IMGT reference sequences to assign V, D and J gene segments. For a sequence to be retained, a match of at least six nucleotides to both a V gene segment and a J gene segment was required. Rearrangements were classified as productive when the CDR3 lacked stop codons and remained in frame with V and J, and all other rearrangements were classified as non-productive. CDR3 was defined by IMGT convention, running from the second conserved V-encoded cysteine to the conserved J-encoded phenylalanine. In an earlier analysis of just under 600 of the donors, sequences lacking an unambiguous match to a single V gene segment were excluded. An earlier analysis of almost 600 of the donors classified V segments as functional when productive rearrangements were above 56.7% and as segregating when the standard deviation between donors was above 5%. To diagnose cytomegalovirus status from the catalog of TCR beta chain sequences, a statistical classification framework was built. In a later analysis, TCR nucleotide sequences were compared against IMGT/GENE-DB human TR gene sequences so that V and J genes could be assigned. In a later analysis, CDR3 sequences and most-parsimonious VDJ recombination scenarios were assigned using the TCRdist pipeline. In a later analysis, each TCR beta chain was defined by its CDR3 amino acid sequence together with its V-gene family, and reads lacking a unique V-gene family were excluded. As a way to deal with suspected cross-contamination and a sequencing artifact, a later analysis dropped approximately 570 nucleotide sequences that were highly shared and had low generation probability. In a later analysis, a clonal expansion index for each public chain was calculated from normalized within-repertoire ranks of inferred template counts. A later analysis computed generation probabilities with a VDJ recombination model fitted to out-of-frame rearrangements, and checked the results against IGoR. Hypergeometric tests were used in a later analysis to score TCR-TCR, TCR-HLA and TCR-CMV co-occurrence, with a repertoire-size bias correction applied to the TCR pairs. In a later analysis, false discovery rates were estimated by permuting HLA or CMV assignments 20 times. A later analysis grouped co-occurring TCRs with DBSCAN, adding TCRdist sequence similarity when clustering within HLA-allele-positive subsets. Repertoires with fewer than 30,000 or more than 120,000 public chains were left out of co-occurrence clustering, as were several repertoires with anomalous nucleotide sharing. TCRdb limited this immuneACCESS table to in-frame rearrangements with V and J called. A share of clones is missing; checked studies link under half to unresolved V genes, and the rest is unexplained. V and J calls and clone size are copied from that table; D and trimming were computed from the DNA. The sample yields about 81,000 clones; 77% were counted once. The ten largest clonotypes hold roughly 3.2% of the sample.

This receptor chain uses TRBV10-3 and TRBJ2-3, with the D gene not confidently named. This TCR came from a man in his fifties or sixties in good health and CMV-seropositive. The sequenced sample was PBMCs. The CDR3 region has the sequence CAIGLREDTQYF. The DNA reads TGTGCCATCGGGCTAAGAGAAGATACGCAGTATTTT.